This entry describes one T cell receptor beta chain. This entry belongs to a study of blood T cell repertoires in COVID-19. Study information: Sample material is recorded as cDNA or gDNA derived from T cells, B-cell-depleted T cells, or PBMCs.

Original handling: Reference gene primer amplification in the assay estimated nucleated cell counts. The protocol was immunoSEQ multiplex PCR, while the TCRdb copy is restricted to in-frame clones and leaves out a portion. V and J calls and clone size are those listed in that table; D and trimming were worked out from the DNA. The sample gives fewer than 70,000 clones, approximately 88% of which show up once; approximately 2.5% is in the top ten. The CDR3 runs 17 residues. The V segment lost 2 bases and the J segment 6 bases; nucleotides outside the gene matches: 13. Germline lookup yields CDR1 ENHRY and CDR2 SYGVKD.

This chain joins TRBV10-3 and TRBJ2-1; 7 nucleotides line up with TRBD2. The receptor comes from a human donor in a cohort sampled during active COVID-19. Sample: peripheral blood. This CDR3 reads CAISETFETSHPNEQFF. The CDR3 DNA reads TGTGCCATCAGTGAGACCTTCGAGACTAGCCACCCCAATGAGCAGTTCTTC.